Below are 20 T cell receptor beta chains sequenced from a single sample in a study of OX40 agonist ivuxolimab in advanced cancers. Sequencing used immunoSEQ multiplex PCR; TCRdb keeps in-frame clones, though not all of them. The table shows around 64,000 clones, with 87% occurring only once. The sequences come from CD4+ or CD8+ T cells sorted from blood, collected in a trial of the OX40 agonist ivuxolimab. These receptors all stem from an adult with an advanced solid tumor such as melanoma, head and neck, liver or kidney cancer.

The V and J genes are TRBV12-5 and TRBJ1-1, with D possibly being TRBD1 (5 bases). The germline gives CDR1 LGHNT, CDR2 FRNRAP. The CDR3 length is 15 residues. Trimming pared 5 bases from V and 3 bases from J, leaving 16 bases between. The CDR3 region has the DNA TGTGCTAGTGGTATCCCCCGGGGGGGTGACACTGAAGCTTTCTTT. It encodes CASGIPRGGDTEAFF.

This clone was picked up one time. This sequence joins TRBV6-6 and TRBJ1-5; unclear D gene. Trimming took 5 bases from V and 3 from J, leaving 14 bases between them. The CDR3 has 15 amino acids. Germline V gene lookup returns CDR1 MNHNY and CDR2 SVGAGI (reference sequence). CDR3 residues: CASSGGTEANQPQHF. The CDR3 nucleotides are TGTGCCAGCAGTGGAGGCACTGAGGCCAATCAGCCCCAGCATTTT.

CDR3 coding DNA: TGTGCCATCAGTGAGTCACAGGGTACTAGGAGCTCCTACGAGCAGTACTTC. Its protein is CAISESQGTRSSYEQYF. This sequence joins TRBV10-3 and TRBJ2-7; D might be TRBD1 (6 bases). Germline V CDR1 and CDR2: ENHRY, SYGVKD. V dropped 0 bases and J dropped 0 bases, with 15 bases sitting between them. This CDR3 region has 17 residues.

V gene TRBV7-9 combines with J gene TRBJ1-4; D not certain. V was pared by 7 bases and J by 7 bases, with 16 bases between. Germline V lookup: CDR1 SEHNR, CDR2 FQNEAQ (reference sequence). The CDR3 is 14 amino acids. Here the CDR3 DNA reads TGTGCCAGCAATTGGGCCGGTATAAGTGAAAAACTGTTTTTT. Its translation: CASNWAGISEKLFF.

Turning to this clone: Other DNA sequences in this specimen translate into the identical CDR3. The chain carries TRBV5-6 and TRBJ1-1; tentatively, D is TRBD1 (5 bases). V gave up 4 bases and J gave up 1 base, with 11 bases separating them. The CDR3 loop spans 14 amino acids. Germline lookup yields CDR1 SGHDT and CDR2 YYEEEE. The CDR3 here is CASSRGLGNTEAFF. DNA for the CDR3: TGTGCCAGCAGCCGGGGGTTGGGGAACACTGAAGCTTTCTTT.

This chain uses TRBV6-5 with TRBJ1-1, with no clear D. Trimming removed 5 bases at V and 4 bases at J, with 11 bases between. The CDR3 is made up of 13 amino acids. Looked up from germline, CDR1 is MNHEY and CDR2 is SVGAGI. CDR3 DNA: TGTGCCAGCAGTGTTTGGTATGGCACTGAAGCTTTCTTT. It yields the protein CASSVWYGTEAFF.

The rearrangement links TRBV11-2 to TRBJ2-3; 11 nucleotides match TRBD1. Trimming took 2 bases from V and 8 from J; bases not matched to a gene: 6. Germline V lookup: CDR1 SGHAT, CDR2 FQNNGV. This CDR3 spans 15 amino acids. CDR3 in DNA: TGTGCCAGCAGCTTAATGGACAGGGGGCTTGGTACGCAGTATTTT. As protein: CASSLMDRGLGTQYF.

CDR3 in DNA: TGTGCCAGCAGTTACTCGATGGAGGGGCTAGCACGGGAGCAGTTCTTC. Its translation is CASSYSMEGLAREQFF. The chain uses TRBV6-6 and TRBJ2-1; tentatively, D is TRBD2 (6 bases). This CDR3 has 16 residues. V lost 0 bases, J lost 10 bases, and 19 bases lay in between. Germline V gives CDR1 MNHNY, CDR2 SVGAGI (reference sequence).

This chain uses TRBV18 with TRBJ1-1; D remains ambiguous. Germline-derived CDR1 and CDR2 are KGHSH and LQKENI. The CDR3 is 13 amino acids. The V gene lost 1 base and the J gene lost 5 bases, with 8 bases spanning the gap. CDR3 in DNA: TGTGCCAGCTCACCACGGCTTGCGACTGAAGCTTTCTTT. The encoded protein is CASSPRLATEAFF.

The gene calls are TRBV5-1 and TRBJ2-5; D might be TRBD1 or TRBD2, each matching 5 bases. Trimming took off 2 bases at V and 0 bases at J, with 8 bases between the two ends. From germline, CDR1 is SGHRS and CDR2 YFSETQ. The CDR3 has 14 amino acids. CDR3 sequence: CASSFGGNQETQYF. The DNA for the CDR3 is TGCGCCAGCAGCTTTGGGGGAAACCAAGAGACCCAGTACTTC. The whole variable domain, filled in from reference TRBV5-1 and TRBJ2-5, reads KAGVTQTPRYLIKTRGQQVTLSCSPISGHRSVSWYQQTPGQGLQFLFEYFSETQRNKGNFPGRFSGRQFSNSRSEMNVSTLELGDSALYLCASSFGGNQETQYFGPGTRLLVL.

The chain uses TRBV28 and TRBJ1-5; D possibly corresponds to TRBD1 (5 bases). The CDR3 is 15 amino acids. CDR1 MDHEN and CDR2 SYDVKM come from the germline V gene. V was trimmed by 3 bases and J by 4 bases, leaving 13 bases between them. Here the CDR3 DNA reads TGTGCCAGCAGTTTCATATCTCGGGGGAATCAGCCCCAGCATTTT. This encodes CASSFISRGNQPQHF. The full variable domain, with the rest looked up from reference TRBV28 and TRBJ1-5, is DVKVTQSSRYLVKRTGEKVFLECVQDMDHENMFWYRQDPGLGLRLIYFSYDVKMKEKGDIPEGYSVSREKKERFSLILESASTNQTSMYLCASSFISRGNQPQHFGDGTRLSIL.

The CDR3 coding sequence is TGTGCCAGCAGTGAAATAGGGACAGGGACCTACGAGCAGTACTTC. Translated, it gives CASSEIGTGTYEQYF. The chain employs TRBV6-1 and TRBJ2-7; TRBD1 matches 9 bases. CDR3 length equals 15 residues. J was trimmed by 2 bases and V by 2 bases; bases with no gene match: 4. Germline values: CDR1 MNHNS, CDR2 SASEGT.

V is TRBV7-2 and J is TRBJ2-1, with 14 bases that match TRBD2. Germline lookup yields CDR1 SGHTA and CDR2 FQGNSA. The ends lost 0 bases at V and 9 bases at J; junction bases unmatched: 7. This CDR3 spans 17 amino acids. CDR3 in DNA: TGTGCCAGCAGCTTAGCCCCGACTAGCGGGGGGGAGAGTGAGCAGTTCTTC. This sequence encodes CASSLAPTSGGESEQFF. The full variable domain, in which reference TRBV7-2 and TRBJ2-1 provide the parts outside the CDR3, is GAGVSQSPSNKVTEKGKDVELRCDPISGHTALYWYRQSLGQGLEFLIYFQGNSAPDKSGLPSDRFSAERTGGSVSTLTIQRTQQEDSAVYLCASSLAPTSGGESEQFFGPGTRLTVL.

The rearrangement uses TRBV13 and TRBJ2-7; 12 bases match TRBD2. After removal of 5 bases from V and 3 bases from J, the junction contained 5 bases not matched to a gene. This CDR3 has 15 residues. Germline CDR1 is PRHDT and CDR2 is FYEKMQ (reference sequence). CDR3 protein: CASSRLAGVFYEQYF. Written as DNA, the CDR3 is TGTGCCAGCAGCCGACTAGCGGGGGTTTTCTACGAGCAGTACTTC.

This clone was detected only a few times. V is TRBV19 and J is TRBJ1-2, with D possibly being TRBD1 (6 bases). The CDR3 runs 13 residues. V dropped 1 base and J dropped 8 bases, with 11 bases sitting between them. The V gene's germline CDR1 is LNHDA and CDR2 SQIVND (reference sequence). CDR3 nucleotide sequence: TGTGCCAGTAGTATAGCAGGGGTTGGAGGCTACACCTTC. Residues: CASSIAGVGGYTF.

The chain couples TRBV6-5 to TRBJ1-5; TRBD1 is a possible D gene (5 bases). Germline loops: CDR1 MNHEY, CDR2 SVGAGI. The CDR3 runs 13 residues. V was pared by 2 bases and J by 4 bases, with 6 bases between. CDR3 coding DNA: TGTGCCAGCAGTTACGACAGAAATCAGCCCCAGCATTTT. Protein: CASSYDRNQPQHF.

The rearrangement joins TRBV11-2 to TRBJ1-2; D is possibly TRBD1 (6 bases). Trimming left V 5 bases short and J 5 bases short, with 15 bases between. CDR1 and CDR2 (germline): SGHAT, FQNNGV. CDR3 length: 14 amino acids. The CDR3 DNA follows: TGTGCCAGCAGCACGCTACAGGGAGCATATGGCTACACCTTC. This sequence encodes CASSTLQGAYGYTF.

This chain uses TRBV9 with TRBJ1-5; D is ambiguous. Germline CDR1 SGDLS, CDR2 YYNGEE. The CDR3 totals 15 residues. V lost 0 bases to trimming and J lost 0 bases, with 7 bases between them. The CDR3 here is CASSVGPVSNQPQHF. CDR3 nucleotides: TGTGCCAGCAGCGTAGGGCCAGTTAGCAATCAGCCCCAGCATTTT.

V is TRBV2 and J is TRBJ1-1; D is uncertain. Trimming removed 2 bases at V and 8 bases at J, with 9 bases between. Germline V CDR1 and CDR2: SNHLY, FYNNEI. The CDR3 spans 12 residues. The CDR3 sequence is CASSEPPREAFF. The DNA for the CDR3 is TGTGCCAGCAGTGAACCCCCACGGGAAGCTTTCTTT.

The genes are TRBV2 and TRBJ2-2; the D gene could be TRBD1 or TRBD2 (5 bases each). Germline assignment: CDR1 SNHLY and CDR2 FYNNEI. The CDR3 loop spans 12 amino acids. V was trimmed by 6 bases and J by 6 bases, leaving 8 bases between them. The CDR3 sequence is CASRGDAGELFF. CDR3 nucleotide sequence: TGTGCCAGCAGGGGGGACGCCGGGGAGCTGTTTTTT.